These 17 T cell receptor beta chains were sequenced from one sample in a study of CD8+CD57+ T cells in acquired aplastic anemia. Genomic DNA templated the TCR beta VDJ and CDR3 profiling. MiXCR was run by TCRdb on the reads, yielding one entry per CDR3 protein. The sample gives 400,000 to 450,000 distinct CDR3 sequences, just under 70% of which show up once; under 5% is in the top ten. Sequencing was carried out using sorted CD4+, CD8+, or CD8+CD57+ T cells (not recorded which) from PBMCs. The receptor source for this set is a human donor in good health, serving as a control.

The CDR3 nucleotides are TGTGCCAGCAGCTTAGGCACAGGGCTCGGGAATCTGTTGTTCTTC. Translation gives CASSLGTGLGNLLFF. This sequence joins TRBV7-2 and TRBJ2-1; D possibly corresponds to TRBD1 (6 bases). Trimming took off 1 base at V and 15 bases at J, with 22 bases between the two ends. CDR1 and CDR2 from the germline V gene are SGHTA and FQGNSA. This CDR3 has 15 residues.

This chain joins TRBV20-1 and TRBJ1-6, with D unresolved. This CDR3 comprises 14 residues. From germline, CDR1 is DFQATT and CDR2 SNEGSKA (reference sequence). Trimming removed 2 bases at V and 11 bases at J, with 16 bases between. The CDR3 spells CSARSRTDPTPLHF. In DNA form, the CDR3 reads TGCAGTGCTAGATCTAGGACGGACCCAACACCCCTCCACTTT.

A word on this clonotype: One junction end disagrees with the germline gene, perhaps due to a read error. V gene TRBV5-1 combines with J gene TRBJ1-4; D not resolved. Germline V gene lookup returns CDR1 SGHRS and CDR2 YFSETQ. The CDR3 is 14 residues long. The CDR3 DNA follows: TGTGCCAGCAGCGCGCTGGGGTTCCGGAGAAAACTGTTTTTT. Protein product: CASSALGFRRKLFF.

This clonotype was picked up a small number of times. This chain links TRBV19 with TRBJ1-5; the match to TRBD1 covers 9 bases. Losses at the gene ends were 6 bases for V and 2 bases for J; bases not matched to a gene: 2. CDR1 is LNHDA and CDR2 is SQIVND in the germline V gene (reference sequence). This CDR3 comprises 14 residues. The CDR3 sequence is CASRWTGGNQPQHF. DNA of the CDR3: TGTGCCAGTAGATGGACAGGGGGCAATCAGCCCCAGCATTTT.

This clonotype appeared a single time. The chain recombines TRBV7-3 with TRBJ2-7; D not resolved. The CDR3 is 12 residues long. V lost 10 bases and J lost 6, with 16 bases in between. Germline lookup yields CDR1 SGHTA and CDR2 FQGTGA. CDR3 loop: CATIWPDCEQYF. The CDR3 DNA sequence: TGTGCCACCATCTGGCCCGACTGCGAGCAGTACTTC.

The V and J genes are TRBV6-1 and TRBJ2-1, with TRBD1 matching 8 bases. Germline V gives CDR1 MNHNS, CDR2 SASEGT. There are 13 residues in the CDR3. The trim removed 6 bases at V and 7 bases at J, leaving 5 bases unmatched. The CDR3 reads CASRQGEENEQFF. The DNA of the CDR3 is TGTGCCAGCAGACAGGGGGAAGAAAATGAGCAGTTCTTC.

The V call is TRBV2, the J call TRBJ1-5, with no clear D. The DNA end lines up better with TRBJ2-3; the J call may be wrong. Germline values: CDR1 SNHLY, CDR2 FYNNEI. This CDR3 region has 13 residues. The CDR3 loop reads CASSQALSQPQYF. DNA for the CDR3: TGTGCCAGCAGCCAAGCCCTATCTCAGCCCCAGTATTTT.

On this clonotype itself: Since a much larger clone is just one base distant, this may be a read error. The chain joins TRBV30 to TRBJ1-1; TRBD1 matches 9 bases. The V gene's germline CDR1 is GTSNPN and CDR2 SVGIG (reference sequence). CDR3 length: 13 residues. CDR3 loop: CAWSTDRGSEALF. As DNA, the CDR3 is TGTGCCTGGAGTACAGACAGGGGGAGTGAAGCTCTCTTT.

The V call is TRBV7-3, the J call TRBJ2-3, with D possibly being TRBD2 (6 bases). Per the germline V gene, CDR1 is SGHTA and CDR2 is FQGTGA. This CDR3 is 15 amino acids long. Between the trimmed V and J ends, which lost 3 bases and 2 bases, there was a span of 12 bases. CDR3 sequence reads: CASSLDSGYTDTQYF. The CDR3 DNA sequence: TGTGCCAGCAGCTTGGATAGCGGATACACAGATACGCAGTATTTT.

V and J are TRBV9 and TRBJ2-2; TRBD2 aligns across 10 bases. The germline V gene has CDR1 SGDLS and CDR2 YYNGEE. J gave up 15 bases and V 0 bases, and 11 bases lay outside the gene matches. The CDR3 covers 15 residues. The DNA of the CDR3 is TGTGCCAGCAGCGTAGGGGAGCGGGGGGGCTTGTATATGTTTTTT. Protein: CASSVGERGGLYMFF.

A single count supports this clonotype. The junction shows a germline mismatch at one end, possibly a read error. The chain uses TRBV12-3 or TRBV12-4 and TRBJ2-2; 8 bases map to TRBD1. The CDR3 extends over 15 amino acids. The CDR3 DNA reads TGTGCCAGCAGCCTACAGGGGGGCATCTACGGGGAGCTGTTCTTT. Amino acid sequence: CASSLQGGIYGELFF.

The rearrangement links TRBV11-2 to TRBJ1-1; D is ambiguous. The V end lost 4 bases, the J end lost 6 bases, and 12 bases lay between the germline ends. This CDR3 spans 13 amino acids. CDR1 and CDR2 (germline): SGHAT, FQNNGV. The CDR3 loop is CASSYTPDAEAFF. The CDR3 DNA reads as TGTGCCAGCAGCTATACACCGGACGCTGAAGCTTTCTTT.

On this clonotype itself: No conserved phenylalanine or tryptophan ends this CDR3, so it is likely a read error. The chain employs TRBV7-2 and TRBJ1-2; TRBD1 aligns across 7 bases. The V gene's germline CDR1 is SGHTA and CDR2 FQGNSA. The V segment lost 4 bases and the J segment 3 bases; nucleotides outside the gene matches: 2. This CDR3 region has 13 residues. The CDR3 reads CASSSTGHYGYTV. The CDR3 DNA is TGTGCCAGCAGCTCGACAGGGCACTATGGCTACACCGTC.

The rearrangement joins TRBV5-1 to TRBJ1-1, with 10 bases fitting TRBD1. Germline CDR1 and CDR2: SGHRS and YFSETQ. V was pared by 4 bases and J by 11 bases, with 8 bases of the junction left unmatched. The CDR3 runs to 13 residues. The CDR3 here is CASSDDGTGDAFF. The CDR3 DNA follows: TGCGCCAGCAGCGATGACGGGACAGGGGATGCTTTCTTT.

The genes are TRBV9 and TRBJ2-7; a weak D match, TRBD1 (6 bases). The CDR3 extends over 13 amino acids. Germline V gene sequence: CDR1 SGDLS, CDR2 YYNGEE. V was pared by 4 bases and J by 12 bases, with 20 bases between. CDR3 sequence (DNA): TGTGCCAGCAGCTCACAGGGATCCTGCGAGACGTACGTC. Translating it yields CASSSQGSCETYV.

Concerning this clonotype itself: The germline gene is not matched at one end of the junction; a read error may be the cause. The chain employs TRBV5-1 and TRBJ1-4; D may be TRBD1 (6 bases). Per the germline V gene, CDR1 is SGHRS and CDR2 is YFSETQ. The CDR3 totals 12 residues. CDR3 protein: CASREGGTSLFF. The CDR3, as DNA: TGTGCCAGCAGAGAAGGGGGTACATCCCTGTTTTTT.

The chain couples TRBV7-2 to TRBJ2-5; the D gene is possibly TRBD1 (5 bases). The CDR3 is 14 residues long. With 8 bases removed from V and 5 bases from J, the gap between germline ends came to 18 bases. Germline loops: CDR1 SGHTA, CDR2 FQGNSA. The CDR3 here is CASGTATAVETQYF. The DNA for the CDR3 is TGTGCCAGCGGAACCGCGACAGCTGTTGAGACCCAGTACTTC. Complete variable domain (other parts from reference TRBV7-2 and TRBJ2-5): GAGVSQSPSNKVTEKGKDVELRCDPISGHTALYWYRQSLGQGLEFLIYFQGNSAPDKSGLPSDRFSAERTGGSVSTLTIQRTQQEDSAVYLCASGTATAVETQYFGPGTRLLVL.